Following are 5 T cell receptor beta chains from one sample sequenced in a study of technical replicates of blood from a few donors. The repertoire was sequenced with immunoSEQ multiplex PCR; TCRdb's copy has only in-frame clones and lacks some. The sample has just under 85,000 clones; approximately 94% are singletons. The sequenced material came from T cells isolated from PBMCs. These receptor sequences come from a human donor in good health.

This clone was found once. The genes are TRBV6-4 and TRBJ2-1; possibly TRBD2 for D (6 bases). The V end was cut by 0 bases, the J end by 5 bases, with 11 bases between. This CDR3 spans 15 amino acids. CDR1 is MRHNA, CDR2 SNTAGT, per germline. The CDR3 coding sequence is TGTGCCAGCAGTGACTCGATGACTAGTAACAATGAGCAGTTCTTC. As protein: CASSDSMTSNNEQFF.

V usage is TRBV30 and J usage is TRBJ2-1; the match to TRBD2 covers 10 bases. J lost 6 bases, V lost 0 bases, and 5 bases had no gene match. Per germline, CDR1 GTSNPN and CDR2 SVGIG (reference sequence). CDR3 length: 15 amino acids. This chain's CDR3 is CAWSVPSGGANEQFF. The CDR3, as DNA: TGTGCCTGGAGTGTCCCCAGCGGGGGGGCCAATGAGCAGTTCTTC. The full variable domain, in which reference TRBV30 and TRBJ2-1 provide the parts outside the CDR3, is SQTIHQWPATLVQPVGSPLSLECTVEGTSNPNLYWYRQAAGRGLQLLFYSVGIGQISSEVPQNLSASRPQDRQFILSSKKLLLSDSGFYLCAWSVPSGGANEQFFGPGTRLTVL.

This chain links TRBV15 with TRBJ2-3; D gene ambiguous. V was pared by 1 base and J by 2 bases, with 7 bases between. Per germline, CDR1 LNHNV and CDR2 YYDKDF (reference sequence). The CDR3 length is 14 residues. The CDR3 here is CATSRGSPTDTQYF. Here the CDR3 DNA reads TGTGCCACCAGCAGAGGTAGTCCCACAGATACGCAGTATTTT.

The chain carries TRBV5-1 and TRBJ1-2, with a possible D match to TRBD1 (6 bases). The CDR3 runs to 14 residues. Germline V lookup: CDR1 SGHRS, CDR2 YFSETQ. V was shortened by 7 bases and J by 0 bases, with 13 bases between the two germline ends. CDR3 region: CASGLDSPNYGYTF. The CDR3 nucleotides are TGCGCCAGCGGTTTGGACAGTCCTAACTATGGCTACACCTTC.

The gene calls are TRBV5-1 and TRBJ2-3; TRBD2 matches 14 bases. V shed 2 bases and J 2 bases; nucleotides not matched to a gene: 7. Looked up from germline, CDR1 is SGHRS and CDR2 is YFSETQ. CDR3 length equals 18 residues. CDR3 DNA: TGCGCCAGCAGCTTTACCGGGACTAGCGGGGGCTTCACAGATACGCAGTATTTT. Its protein product is CASSFTGTSGGFTDTQYF.